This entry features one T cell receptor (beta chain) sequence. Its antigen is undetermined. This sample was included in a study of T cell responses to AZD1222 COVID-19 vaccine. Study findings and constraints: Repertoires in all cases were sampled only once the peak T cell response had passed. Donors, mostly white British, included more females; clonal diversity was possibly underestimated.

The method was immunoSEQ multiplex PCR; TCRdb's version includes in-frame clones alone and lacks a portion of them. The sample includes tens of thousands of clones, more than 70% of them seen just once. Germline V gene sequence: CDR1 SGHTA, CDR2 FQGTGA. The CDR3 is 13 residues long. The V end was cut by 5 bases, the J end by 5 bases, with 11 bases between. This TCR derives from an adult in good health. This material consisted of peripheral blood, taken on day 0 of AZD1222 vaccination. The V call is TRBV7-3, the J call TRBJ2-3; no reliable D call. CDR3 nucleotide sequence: TGTGCCAGCAGCCGATTGACCGGAGATACGCAGTATTTT. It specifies CASSRLTGDTQYF.